Sequencing of this T cell receptor beta chain was carried out in a study of cytomegalovirus exposure and HLA in healthy donors. Study background: Among the 398 genotyped donors, approximately 80% were placed in the Caucasian-associated ancestry cluster.

The study, taken as a whole, reports: More clonal expansion characterized HLA-associated TCR beta chains than equally common others in a later analysis. Approximately 160 TCR beta chains were listed as cytomegalovirus-associated. The availability of immune exposure information extended only to CMV serostatus.

The CDR3 is made up of 13 amino acids. V gave up 6 bases and J gave up 5 bases, with 13 bases separating them. Germline loops: CDR1 SNHLY, CDR2 FYNNEI. The PCR contained 60 Vbeta and 13 Jbeta primers. The protocol was immunoSEQ multiplex PCR, while the TCRdb copy is restricted to in-frame clones and leaves out a portion. Counted here are about 170,000 clones, around four fifths occurring once; the ten biggest clones make up 2.5% to 3.5%. Concerning this clone itself: Its cognate antigen is unknown.

The V call is TRBV2, the J call TRBJ2-5, with D possibly matching TRBD2 (5 bases). This clonotype originated in a female donor in good health and CMV-seronegative. The sequencing sample was made of PBMCs. CDR3 DNA: TGTGCCAGCAGGCTATGGAGGTCGGAGACCCAGTACTTC. Protein: CASRLWRSETQYF. Supplemented by reference TRBV2 and TRBJ2-5, the full variable domain reads EPEVTQTPSHQVTQMGQEVILRCVPISNHLYFYWYRQILGQKVEFLVSFYNNEISEKSEIFDDQFSVERPDGSNFTLKIRSTKLEDSAMYFCASRLWRSETQYFGPGTRLLVL.